The 24 T cell receptor beta chains below were found in one sample sequenced in a study of blood T cell repertoires in COVID-19. Generated by immunoSEQ multiplex PCR, the TCRdb table keeps only in-frame clones and is missing some. The sample carries a few hundred thousand clones, around 84% recorded once. The sample taken for sequencing was PBMCs or T cells enriched from blood (not recorded which). These receptors were taken from a young man who had recovered from COVID-19.

The J gene is TRBJ2-7, the V gene TRBV3-1 (or the pseudogene TRBV3-2), with 8 bases matching TRBD1. V dropped 1 base and J dropped 1; count of bases not matched to a gene: 0. Per germline, CDR1 LGHDT and CDR2 YNNKEL (reference sequence). The CDR3 is made up of 14 amino acids. The CDR3 DNA reads TGTGCCAGCAGCCAAGGGACAGGGTCCTACGAGCAGTACTTC. Its translation is CASSQGTGSYEQYF.

This clone was detected ten times or more. V gene TRBV4-1 combines with J gene TRBJ2-7, with D perhaps TRBD2 (6 bases). Trimming cost V 3 bases and J 3 bases, with 21 bases left between them. The germline gives CDR1 MGHRA, CDR2 YSYEKL. This CDR3 has 17 residues. This CDR3 is CASSQSALGTGYYEQYF. CDR3 bases: TGCGCCAGCAGCCAGTCGGCATTGGGGACTGGATACTACGAGCAGTACTTC.

The chain carries TRBV4-1 and TRBJ1-6, with TRBD1 identical over 8 bases. The trim removed 3 bases at V and 7 bases at J, leaving 8 bases unmatched. Germline CDR1 and CDR2: MGHRA and YSYEKL. This CDR3 is built from 16 residues. CDR3 DNA sequence: TGCGCCAGCAGCCAGCCCACCCGGGACAGGAATTCACCCCTCCACTTT. Encoded protein: CASSQPTRDRNSPLHF.

The table lists this clone with a count of one. V usage is TRBV7-9 and J usage is TRBJ2-7, with D maybe TRBD1 (6 bases). Germline lookup yields CDR1 SEHNR and CDR2 FQNEAQ (reference sequence). V was shortened by 4 bases and J by 5 bases, with 12 bases between the two germline ends. The CDR3 runs 13 residues. The CDR3 protein is CASSSPGVHEQYF. CDR3 DNA sequence: TGTGCCAGCAGCTCACCAGGGGTACACGAGCAGTACTTC.

The rearrangement links TRBV4-1 to TRBJ2-1; unclear D gene. Germline V gives CDR1 MGHRA, CDR2 YSYEKL. This CDR3 is built from 15 residues. V was shortened by 6 bases and J by 2 bases, with 14 bases between the two germline ends. CDR3 amino acids: CASSPLSVTYNEQFF. The CDR3 nucleotides are TGCGCCAGCAGTCCGCTGTCGGTCACCTACAATGAGCAGTTCTTC.

The rearrangement uses TRBV4-1 and TRBJ2-7; TRBD1 agrees at 9 bases. V was clipped by 4 bases and J by 4 bases; unmatched bases: 8. The CDR3 loop spans 15 amino acids. The V gene's germline CDR1 is MGHRA and CDR2 YSYEKL. The DNA for the CDR3 is TGCGCCAGCAGCCTCTCCGGGACAGGGCGTTACGAGCAGTACTTC. Its protein is CASSLSGTGRYEQYF.

A few counts support this clone. The rearrangement links TRBV11-2 to TRBJ1-2; 9 nucleotides line up with TRBD1. The V segment lost 5 bases and the J segment 3 bases; nucleotides outside the gene matches: 7. Per germline, CDR1 SGHAT and CDR2 FQNNGV. The CDR3 contains 15 residues. The CDR3: CASSTRTGAHYGYTF. In DNA form, the CDR3 reads TGTGCCAGCAGCACCCGGACAGGGGCCCACTATGGCTACACCTTC.

The chain employs TRBV19 and TRBJ2-3, with a weak D call TRBD2 (6 bases). The V end lost 6 bases, the J end lost 3 bases, and 19 bases lay between the germline ends. The germline V gene encodes CDR1 LNHDA and CDR2 SQIVND (reference sequence). This CDR3 region has 16 residues. The CDR3 sequence: CASSPRPPGVTDTQYF. CDR3 bases: TGTGCCAGTAGCCCTCGACCCCCGGGGGTGACAGATACGCAGTATTTT.

This clone has only one observation. The rearrangement uses TRBV28 and TRBJ1-2, with 9 nucleotides matching TRBD1. This CDR3 region has 16 residues. The V gene end was trimmed by 4 bases and the J gene end by 4 bases; junction bases not matched to a gene: 10. Germline CDR1 and CDR2: MDHEN and SYDVKM. The CDR3 coding sequence is TGTGCCAGCAGTTCCCAGGGGGACAGGGCTCCCTATGGCTACACCTTC. Translated, it gives CASSSQGDRAPYGYTF.

DNA for the CDR3: TGCAGCGCCGGAGGAGGGCAGGGGGCAGATACGCAGTATTTT. It translates to CSAGGGQGADTQYF. V gene TRBV29-1 combines with J gene TRBJ2-3; weak D call: TRBD1 (7 bases). CDR3 length equals 14 residues. Deletions cut 7 bases from V and 4 bases from J, with 18 bases between. Looked up from germline, CDR1 is SQVTM and CDR2 is ANQGSEA.

The chain has TRBV28 and TRBJ2-7; 9 nucleotides match TRBD1. The CDR3 loop spans 15 amino acids. Trimming took 6 bases from V and 6 from J; bases not matched to a gene: 12. CDR1 and CDR2 from the germline V gene are MDHEN and SYDVKM. The CDR3 coding sequence is TGTGCCAGCAGCCCCCCGGGACAGGGTTTGAGCGAGCAGTACTTC. It is translated as CASSPPGQGLSEQYF.

The V call is TRBV12-2, the J call TRBJ1-5. TRBV12-2 has pseudogene status. The CDR3 is 18 amino acids. This CDR3 reads CASRLGGGRHLSNQPQHF. As DNA, the CDR3 is TGTGCAAGTCGCTTAGGTGGAGGGAGACACCTTAGCAATCAGCCCCAGCATTTT.

The V gene is TRBV6-2 or TRBV6-3, the J gene TRBJ1-2; possibly TRBD1 for D (6 bases). Germline values: CDR1 MNHEY, CDR2 SVGEGT. V lost 0 bases and J 4 bases, leaving 12 bases between the germline ends. The CDR3 sequence is 15 residues long. The CDR3 sequence: CASSYSNLGAYGYTF. DNA of the CDR3: TGTGCCAGCAGTTACTCGAATCTGGGGGCCTATGGCTACACCTTC.

The chain joins TRBV5-8 to TRBJ1-6; D unresolved. Germline V gene sequence: CDR1 SGHTS, CDR2 YDEGEE. Trimming left V 7 bases short and J 9 bases short, with 14 bases between. CDR3 length: 13 amino acids. DNA for the CDR3: TGTGCCAGCCCGGAGGACTCATTTTCACCCCTCCACTTT. Its protein product is CASPEDSFSPLHF.

The rearrangement links TRBV30 to TRBJ2-2, with 8 bases fitting TRBD2. Germline values: CDR1 GTSNPN, CDR2 SVGIG (reference sequence). Losses at the gene ends were 2 bases for V and 6 bases for J; bases not matched to a gene: 5. The CDR3 sequence is 14 residues long. The DNA of the CDR3 is TGTGCCTGGAGTTTCGGGGGGGTGGCCGGGGAGCTGTTTTTT. It yields the protein CAWSFGGVAGELFF.

In this sample, this clone turned up a few times. V is TRBV3-1 (or the pseudogene TRBV3-2) and J is TRBJ1-4, with 7 bases lining up with TRBD1. Germline CDR1 is LGHDT and CDR2 is YNNKEL (reference sequence). J gave up 6 bases and V 4 bases, and 5 bases lay outside the gene matches. CDR3 length equals 14 residues. CDR3 amino acids: CASSRSGGDEKLFF. In DNA, the CDR3 is TGTGCCAGCAGCCGCTCAGGGGGAGATGAAAAACTGTTTTTT.

This chain joins TRBV19 and TRBJ2-7, with TRBD1 matching 7 bases. V shed 6 bases, J shed 3 bases, and the junction held 8 bases outside the gene matches. Germline assignment: CDR1 LNHDA and CDR2 SQIVND (reference sequence). The CDR3 loop spans 14 amino acids. The chain's CDR3 is CASRWRTGDYEQYF. Here the CDR3 DNA reads TGTGCCAGTAGGTGGCGGACAGGAGACTACGAGCAGTACTTC.

Only one count was recorded for this clone. The chain employs TRBV2 and TRBJ2-3; 10 bases agree with TRBD2. This CDR3 contains 14 residues. J was trimmed by 4 bases and V by 3 bases; bases with no gene match: 1. Germline lookup yields CDR1 SNHLY and CDR2 FYNNEI. The CDR3 nucleotides are TGTGCCAGCAGTGACCTAGCGGGAGCAGATACGCAGTATTTT. It encodes CASSDLAGADTQYF.

V and J are TRBV13 and TRBJ2-1; 9 positions match TRBD1. Germline trimming cut 3 bases from V and 9 bases from J; bases unmatched to any gene: 12. Germline CDR1 reads PRHDT; CDR2 reads FYEKMQ (reference sequence). This CDR3 spans 16 amino acids. The CDR3 region has the DNA TGTGCCAGCAGCTTGACAGGGGGTGGAAATTCGGGTGAGCAGTTCTTC. Protein product: CASSLTGGGNSGEQFF.

The rearrangement links TRBV10-3 to TRBJ2-2; D is undetermined. Germline V CDR1 and CDR2: ENHRY, SYGVKD. CDR3 size: 11 residues. Trimming pared 3 bases from V and 8 bases from J, leaving 4 bases between. The CDR3, as DNA: TGTGCCATCAGTGACGCGGGGGAGCTGTTTTTT. This gives the protein CAISDAGELFF.

This clone was picked up one time. The chain couples TRBV6-5 to TRBJ2-5; 10 bases line up with TRBD1. V gave up 4 bases and J gave up 2 bases; unmatched junction bases: 4. Germline values: CDR1 MNHEY, CDR2 SVGAGI. The CDR3 totals 15 residues. CDR3 region: CASSSDRGTQETQYF. DNA for the CDR3: TGTGCCAGCAGTTCGGACAGGGGGACTCAAGAGACCCAGTACTTC.

CDR3 protein: CASRGQLGNTIYF. DNA of the CDR3: TGTGCCAGCAGGGGACAGTTGGGAAACACCATATATTTT. The chain combines TRBV6-4 with TRBJ1-3; 7 bases are a match to TRBD1. The CDR3 sequence is 13 residues long. Germline CDR1 and CDR2: MRHNA and SNTAGT. V lost 6 bases to trimming and J lost 4 bases; unmatched junction nucleotides: 3.

The genes are TRBV7-2 and TRBJ1-6; D might be TRBD1 (6 bases). In germline, CDR1 is SGHTA, CDR2 FQGNSA. This CDR3 comprises 15 residues. V was pared by 7 bases and J by 9 bases, with 19 bases between. The CDR3 nucleotides are TGTGCCAGCACCCCAGCCTGGGGGCTAGGTTCACCCCTCCACTTT. Encoded protein: CASTPAWGLGSPLHF. The full variable domain, completed using reference TRBV7-2 and TRBJ1-6, is GAGVSQSPSNKVTEKGKDVELRCDPISGHTALYWYRQSLGQGLEFLIYFQGNSAPDKSGLPSDRFSAERTGGSVSTLTIQRTQQEDSAVYLCASTPAWGLGSPLHFGNGTRLTVT.

V and J are TRBV24-1 and TRBJ2-4, with TRBD1 identical over 7 bases. V lost 1 base to trimming and J lost 6 bases; unmatched junction nucleotides: 2. Germline V gene sequence: CDR1 KGHDR, CDR2 SFDVKD. The CDR3 spans 14 residues. The CDR3 is CATSDFRDRNIQYF. CDR3 DNA: TGTGCCACCAGTGATTTCCGGGACAGAAACATTCAGTACTTC.